The T cell receptor beta chain under discussion was sequenced for a study of a mutant IDH1 vaccine in newly diagnosed glioma. In the study overall: Vaccination began 4-6 weeks post radiotherapy alone, or with temozolomide cycles.

The repertoire was sequenced with immunoSEQ multiplex PCR; TCRdb's copy has only in-frame clones and lacks some. The sample yields just under 45,000 clones, approximately 89% seen once. The time point is: week 23, last vaccination. Doses comprised 300 ug of mutant IDH1 20-mer peptide each, plus topical imiquimod. Diagnosis in the donors showed new WHO grade 3 or 4 astrocytomas that were IDH1-mutant and ATRX-lost. Between the trimmed V and J ends, which lost 5 bases and 8 bases, there was a span of 13 bases. Germline V gene sequence: CDR1 MNHEY, CDR2 SMNVEV (reference sequence). The CDR3 spans 13 residues. Points on this clone: Its target is not known.

This material consisted of PBMCs, taken from a glioma patient whose treatment included an IDH1 peptide vaccine. This sequence originates from a man aged 45-60 years with glioma. The chain uses TRBV27 and TRBJ1-5; no clear D. The CDR3 loop is CASSPSSGKPQHF. The DNA for the CDR3 is TGTGCCAGCAGTCCATCCTCCGGGAAGCCCCAGCATTTT.